A selection of T cell receptor beta chains follows, all from one sample in a study of cytomegalovirus exposure and HLA in healthy donors. Profiled with immunoSEQ multiplex PCR; TCRdb holds only in-frame clones, not every one. The sample has 150,000 or so clones, about 74% seen once; the top ten hold 4.3%. The sequenced material came from PBMCs. Receptors were obtained from a man younger than 35 in good health and CMV-seropositive. Each CDR3 is given with its conserved first and last residue. A D gene is named only where the DNA matches it firmly. Rows may omit the clone size; those that give it use once, few, many or a size class.

v_call,j_call,d_call,clone_size,cdr3_nt,cdr3_aa
TRBV5-8,TRBJ2-3,TRBD1,.,TGTGCCAGCAGCTTGGGGGACAGGCTTAACACAGATACGCAGTATTTT,CASSLGDRLNTDTQYF
TRBV5-6,TRBJ1-1,.,.,TGTGCCAGCAGCTTTAGTCCGGCGGGTGAAGCTTTCTTT,CASSFSPAGEAFF
TRBV5-1,TRBJ1-2,TRBD1,.,TGCGCCAGCAGCGCGGGACAGGGAATTCCAACCTATGGCTACACCTTC,CASSAGQGIPTYGYTF
TRBV2,TRBJ2-2,TRBD2,once,TGTGCCAGCAGGCGGTCCTCCGGGACTAGCTCTTCCACCGGGGAGCTGTTTTTT,CASRRSSGTSSSTGELFF
TRBV14,TRBJ2-7,.,.,TGTGCCAGCAGCCATTGGGGAGCTTCCTTTCGGTTGATTACCTACGAGCAGTACTTC,CASSHWGASFRLITYEQYF
TRBV4-3,TRBJ1-1,TRBD1,.,TGCGCCAGCAGCGAAGGGACAGCAGCGAACACTGAAGCTTTCTTT,CASSEGTAANTEAFF
TRBV4-3,TRBJ2-3,.,few,TGCGCCAGCAGCCAAGCTCCCCGTCACCAACTTTCCACAGATACGCAGTATTTT,CASSQAPRHQLSTDTQYF
TRBV5-1,TRBJ2-7,TRBD1,.,TGCGCCAGCAGCAGGGACAGGGGGCTCTACGAGCAGTACTTC,CASSRDRGLYEQYF
TRBV28,TRBJ2-1,TRBD1,.,TGTGCCATTTATGGCCGGGACAGGGTGGGACATGAGCAGTTCTTC,CAIYGRDRVGHEQFF
TRBV4-3,TRBJ2-7,TRBD2,.,TGCGCCAGCAGCCCAGGGACTAGCGGGAGACCGTCCTACGAGCAGTACTTC,CASSPGTSGRPSYEQYF
TRBV28,TRBJ2-7,TRBD1,.,TGTGCCAGCAGTCCCTCCCCGGGACAGGACTACTACGAGCAGTACTTC,CASSPSPGQDYYEQYF
TRBV7-9,TRBJ2-7,.,.,TGTGCCAGCAGCTTGCAGCCTCCCAGGGGATACGAGCAGTACTTC,CASSLQPPRGYEQYF
TRBV7-8,TRBJ1-6,.,.,TGTGCCAGCAGCTTAGAGAGACAGAATAATTCACCCCTCCACTTT,CASSLERQNNSPLHF
TRBV2,TRBJ1-5,.,.,TGTGCCAGCAGTGAATCGGCACAGATCCACGTGGCGCCCCAGCATTTT,CASSESAQIHVAPQHF